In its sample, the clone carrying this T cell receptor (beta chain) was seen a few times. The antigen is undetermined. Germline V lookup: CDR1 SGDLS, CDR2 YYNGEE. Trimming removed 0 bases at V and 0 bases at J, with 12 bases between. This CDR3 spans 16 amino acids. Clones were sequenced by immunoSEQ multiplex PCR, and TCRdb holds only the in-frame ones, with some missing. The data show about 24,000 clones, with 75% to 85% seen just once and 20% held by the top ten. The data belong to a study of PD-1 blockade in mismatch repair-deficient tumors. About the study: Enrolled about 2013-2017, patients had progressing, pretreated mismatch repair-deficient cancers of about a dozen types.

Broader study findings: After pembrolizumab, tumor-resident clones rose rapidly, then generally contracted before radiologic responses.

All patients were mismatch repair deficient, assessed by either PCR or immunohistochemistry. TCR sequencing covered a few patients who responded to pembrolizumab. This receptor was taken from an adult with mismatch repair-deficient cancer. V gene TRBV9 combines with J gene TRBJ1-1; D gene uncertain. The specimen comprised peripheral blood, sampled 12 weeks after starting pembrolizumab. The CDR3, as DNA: TGTGCCAGCAGCGTAGCCGGCAGCTTCATGAACACTGAAGCTTTCTTT. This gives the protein CASSVAGSFMNTEAFF.